Following are 32 T cell receptor beta chains from one sample sequenced in a study of cytomegalovirus exposure and HLA in healthy donors (dated 2017 in TCRdb). Receptors were amplified or captured by the immunoSEQ multiplex PCR assay. TCRdb holds this immuneACCESS table with in-frame rearrangements only. Some clones are missing; in checked studies, unresolved V genes explain under half, and the rest has no known cause. For this sample there are approximately 110,000 clones; approximately 90% appear just once. The ten largest clonotypes hold roughly 4% of the sample. Source material: PBMCs. The receptors derive from a woman aged 18 to 35 in good health and CMV-seropositive.

This clone was seen more than once but under ten times. The chain is built from TRBV19 and TRBJ2-7; a possible D gene is TRBD2 (6 bases). Per germline, CDR1 LNHDA and CDR2 SQIVND (reference sequence). The CDR3 loop spans 13 amino acids. Deletions cut 5 bases from V and 6 bases from J, with 14 bases between. CDR3 in amino acids: CASSLTAGSEQYF. In DNA, the CDR3 is TGTGCCAGTAGTCTCACGGCCGGGAGCGAGCAGTACTTC.

This chain joins TRBV6-6 and TRBJ2-7, with D hard to call. This CDR3 is built from 14 residues. V dropped 10 bases and J dropped 2 bases, with 18 bases sitting between them. Germline lookup yields CDR1 MNHNY and CDR2 SVGAGI (reference sequence). CDR3 amino acids: CATSPYTLPYEQYF. The DNA of the CDR3 is TGTGCCACCTCACCCTATACCCTTCCCTACGAGCAGTACTTC.

CDR3 DNA sequence: TGCGCCAGCAGCCAAGTAGGGAGCGGGCCCCGGAGGGATGAGCAGTTCTTC. Translation: CASSQVGSGPRRDEQFF. The V call is TRBV4-1, the J call TRBJ2-1, with D possibly matching TRBD2 (6 bases). Germline assignment: CDR1 MGHRA and CDR2 YSYEKL. Trimming removed 1 base from V and 8 bases from J, with 21 bases in between. The CDR3 spans 17 residues.

The CDR3 sequence is CASSQGLGSEAFF. The CDR3, as DNA: TGTGCCAGCAGCCAGGGGTTGGGGAGTGAAGCTTTCTTT. The genes are TRBV11-2 and TRBJ1-1; D is perhaps TRBD1 (6 bases). Trimming took 5 bases from V and 7 from J, leaving 14 bases between them. Germline V gene data show CDR1 as SGHAT and CDR2 as FQNNGV. This CDR3 contains 13 residues.

The CDR3 here is CASSLSLARTEPQHF. Here the CDR3 DNA reads TGTGCCAGCAGCTTATCCCTAGCGCGGACGGAGCCCCAGCATTTT. V and J are TRBV7-3 and TRBJ1-5, with no clear D. V shed 2 bases and J shed 8 bases, with 16 bases lying between them. This CDR3 is 15 amino acids long. From germline, CDR1 is SGHTA and CDR2 FQGTGA.

The chain is built from TRBV2 and TRBJ2-7; D remains unclear. The germline V and J ends were trimmed by 3 bases and 0 bases, with 12 bases remaining between them. This CDR3 region has 15 residues. Germline V gene sequence: CDR1 SNHLY, CDR2 FYNNEI. CDR3: CASSDASLPSYEQYF. DNA for the CDR3: TGTGCCAGCAGTGACGCGTCCCTTCCCTCCTACGAGCAGTACTTC. The entire variable domain, with the rest obtained from reference TRBV2 and TRBJ2-7, is as follows: EPEVTQTPSHQVTQMGQEVILRCVPISNHLYFYWYRQILGQKVEFLVSFYNNEISEKSEIFDDQFSVERPDGSNFTLKIRSTKLEDSAMYFCASSDASLPSYEQYFGPGTRLTVT.

This clone was seen only once. The chain uses TRBV7-3 and TRBJ2-7; 7 bases agree with TRBD1. Germline V gene sequence: CDR1 SGHTA, CDR2 FQGTGA. The V and J ends lost 4 bases and 0 bases, in that order; junction bases with no gene match: 6. The CDR3 is made up of 15 amino acids. The CDR3 protein is CASSSWTGLSYEQYF. The CDR3 nucleotides read TGTGCCAGCAGCTCGTGGACAGGCCTCTCCTACGAGCAGTACTTC. The full variable domain, in which reference TRBV7-3 and TRBJ2-7 provide the parts outside the CDR3, is GAGVSQTPSNKVTEKGKYVELRCDPISGHTALYWYRQSLGQGPEFLIYFQGTGAADDSGLPNDRFFAVRPEGSVSTLKIQRTERGDSAVYLCASSSWTGLSYEQYFGPGTRLTVT.

The genes are TRBV7-9 and TRBJ2-2; D perhaps matches TRBD2 (6 bases). CDR1 and CDR2 (germline): SEHNR, FQNEAQ (reference sequence). Deletions cut 1 base from V and 2 bases from J, with 8 bases between. The CDR3 is made up of 15 amino acids. The CDR3 DNA follows: TGTGCCAGCAGCTTAGGCGGGATTAACACCGGGGAGCTGTTTTTT. Amino acid sequence: CASSLGGINTGELFF.

The chain employs TRBV4-1 and TRBJ2-7; D is possibly TRBD2 (5 bases). CDR1 MGHRA and CDR2 YSYEKL come from the germline V gene. V lost 6 bases and J 3 bases, leaving 15 bases between the germline ends. The CDR3 consists of 14 residues. CDR3 DNA sequence: TGCGCCAGCAGTACGGCCCCGGGGATCTACGAGCAGTACTTC. Its protein is CASSTAPGIYEQYF.

The table lists this clone with a few counts. V and J are TRBV11-2 and TRBJ1-4, with D possibly matching TRBD1 (5 bases). CDR3 length equals 13 residues. Deletions cut 5 bases from V and 6 bases from J, with 10 bases between. The germline CDR1 and CDR2 sequences are SGHAT and FQNNGV. CDR3 protein: CASSLSTDEKLFF. CDR3 in DNA: TGTGCCAGCAGCCTATCGACAGATGAAAAACTGTTTTTT.

The J gene is TRBJ2-5, the V gene TRBV11-3; 10 nucleotides match TRBD1. Trimming cost V 5 bases and J 4 bases; bases outside gene matches: 1. There are 13 residues in the CDR3. Germline lookup yields CDR1 SGHNT and CDR2 YENEEA. The CDR3 spells CASSRDRGETQYF. In DNA form, the CDR3 reads TGTGCCAGCAGCAGGGACAGGGGAGAGACCCAGTACTTC.

This chain connects TRBV2 to TRBJ2-5, with a weak D call TRBD2 (6 bases). The length of the CDR3 is 13 residues. CDR1 is SNHLY and CDR2 is FYNNEI in the germline V gene. The V gene lost 6 bases and the J gene lost 5 bases, with 13 bases spanning the gap. CDR3 in DNA: TGTGCCAGCAGGGTGACTAGTGCGGAGACCCAGTACTTC. It is translated as CASRVTSAETQYF.

This chain links TRBV4-1 with TRBJ2-1, with D uncertain. Germline V gene sequence: CDR1 MGHRA, CDR2 YSYEKL. The V end lost 6 bases, the J end lost 5 bases, and 11 bases lay between the germline ends. This CDR3 is 13 amino acids long. The CDR3 DNA reads as TGCGCCAGCAGTTCGGTTACCCACAATGAGCAGTTCTTC. It codes for CASSSVTHNEQFF.

The V and J genes are TRBV7-6 and TRBJ1-3; tentatively, D is TRBD1 (6 bases). The CDR3 length is 16 residues. Between the trimmed V and J ends, which lost 4 bases and 0 bases, there was a span of 13 bases. Germline V gene sequence: CDR1 SGHVS, CDR2 FNYEAQ. The CDR3 coding sequence is TGTGCCAGCAGCTCGACCCCGACAGGCTCTGGAAACACCATATATTTT. It yields the protein CASSSTPTGSGNTIYF.

The chain has TRBV11-2 and TRBJ2-3; weak D call: TRBD1 (6 bases). The CDR3 runs to 15 residues. V shed 5 bases and J shed 0 bases, with 12 bases lying between them. Germline lookup yields CDR1 SGHAT and CDR2 FQNNGV. CDR3 sequence (DNA): TGTGCCAGCAGCACCGGGACAACTAGCACAGATACGCAGTATTTT. The encoded protein is CASSTGTTSTDTQYF.

V gene TRBV21-1 combines with J gene TRBJ2-5; the table names TRBD1, a call not compared with the DNA. TRBV21-1 is reported as a pseudogene. The CDR3 consists of 13 residues. The CDR3: CASSKGTMETQYF. The CDR3 DNA sequence: TGTGCCAGCAGCAAAGGGACAATGGAGACCCAGTACTTC.

V and J are TRBV27 and TRBJ2-1; TRBD1 matches 12 bases. The V gene end was trimmed by 4 bases and the J gene end by 3 bases; junction bases not matched to a gene: 25. Germline lookup yields CDR1 MNHEY and CDR2 SMNVEV (reference sequence). The CDR3 has 23 residues. The CDR3, as DNA: TGTGCCAGCAGTTCAACCCCGGGACAGGGGGCATTAGGGCGGGAGAATATCTACAATGAGCAGTTCTTC. Protein sequence: CASSSTPGQGALGRENIYNEQFF.

The chain carries TRBV19 and TRBJ2-5, with 8 bases fitting TRBD1. CDR1 LNHDA and CDR2 SQIVND come from the germline V gene (reference sequence). J lost 1 base, V lost 1 base, and 2 bases had no gene match. The CDR3 spans 15 residues. This CDR3 reads CASSIAGTGQETQYF. CDR3 nucleotide sequence: TGTGCCAGTAGTATAGCCGGGACAGGCCAAGAGACCCAGTACTTC. Variable domain in full (rest from reference TRBV19 and TRBJ2-5): DGGITQSPKYLFRKEGQNVTLSCEQNLNHDAMYWYRQDPGQGLRLIYYSQIVNDFQKGDIAEGYSVSREKKESFPLTVTSAQKNPTAFYLCASSIAGTGQETQYFGPGTRLLVL.

J is TRBJ2-7 and V is TRBV7-9; D may be TRBD1 (6 bases). The germline V gene has CDR1 SEHNR and CDR2 FQNEAQ (reference sequence). There are 16 residues in the CDR3. V was clipped by 3 bases and J by 0 bases, with 15 bases between them. The CDR3 DNA reads TGTGCCAGCAGCTTCTTATCCGGGACATACTCCTACGAGCAGTACTTC. Protein: CASSFLSGTYSYEQYF.

This chain links TRBV11-2 with TRBJ1-6, with 9 nucleotides matching TRBD1. CDR1 SGHAT and CDR2 FQNNGV come from the germline V gene. This CDR3 contains 15 residues. Trimming took 6 bases from V and 9 from J; bases not matched to a gene: 9. The CDR3 DNA follows: TGTGCCAGCAGGAGGGACAGGGTTTATGGTTCACCCCTCCACTTT. This codes for CASRRDRVYGSPLHF.

This sequence joins TRBV27 and TRBJ1-5, with TRBD1 identical over 10 bases. J lost 1 base, V lost 6 bases, and 6 bases had no gene match. The CDR3 totals 16 residues. Germline V CDR1 and CDR2: MNHEY, SMNVEV (reference sequence). The CDR3 loop reads CASRRQGARSNQPQHF. In DNA, the CDR3 is TGTGCCAGCAGGCGACAGGGGGCGCGGAGCAATCAGCCCCAGCATTTT.

This clone has just a few counts. The CDR3 DNA sequence: TGTGCCAGCAGCTTAGTATACGAGCAGTACTTC. Its protein product is CASSLVYEQYF. The gene calls are TRBV11-2 and TRBJ2-7; D gene uncertain. This CDR3 contains 11 residues. Germline-derived CDR1 and CDR2 are SGHAT and FQNNGV. Trimming shortened V by 1 base and J by 4 bases, and 2 bases separated the two germline ends.

In this sample, this clone turned up once. The chain employs TRBV7-9 and TRBJ2-3; 13 bases are a match to TRBD2. The V and J ends lost 3 bases and 1 base, in that order; junction bases with no gene match: 4. The germline V gene has CDR1 SEHNR and CDR2 FQNEAQ (reference sequence). This CDR3 region has 17 residues. CDR3 sequence: CASSFTSGGAGTDTQYF. The DNA for the CDR3 is TGTGCCAGCAGCTTTACTAGCGGGGGGGCCGGCACAGATACGCAGTATTTT.

The sample holds one count of this clone. The chain uses TRBV12-5 and TRBJ2-2; 7 bases agree with TRBD1. Per the germline V gene, CDR1 is LGHNT and CDR2 is FRNRAP. This CDR3 spans 15 amino acids. Trimming at V came to 1 base and at J to 2 bases, leaving 1 base not matched to a gene. The CDR3 coding sequence is TGTGCTAGTGGTTTGGGACAGGGCAACACCGGGGAGCTGTTTTTT. Its protein is CASGLGQGNTGELFF.

This clone came up once. The DNA of the CDR3 is TGTGCCAGCAGCCTACGGTCGGGGGGCACAGATACGCAGTATTTT. Encoded protein: CASSLRSGGTDTQYF. This chain uses TRBV5-6 with TRBJ2-3, with D possibly matching TRBD2 (6 bases). Germline V lookup: CDR1 SGHDT, CDR2 YYEEEE. This CDR3 is built from 15 residues. Trimming stripped 4 bases from V and 1 base from J, with 13 bases between.

The J gene is TRBJ1-2, the V gene TRBV4-1; D is uncertain. Germline CDR1 reads MGHRA; CDR2 reads YSYEKL. The CDR3 spans 14 residues. V dropped 1 base and J dropped 6 bases, with 12 bases sitting between them. CDR3 nucleotides: TGCGCCAGCAGCCAAGTCGGGTCAAGCCATGGCTACACCTTC. Its protein is CASSQVGSSHGYTF.

The gene calls are TRBV19 and TRBJ2-1; 10 nucleotides match TRBD1. The CDR3 is 16 residues long. The J segment lost 5 bases and the V segment lost 6 bases, leaving 10 bases of the junction unmatched. Germline V gene sequence: CDR1 LNHDA, CDR2 SQIVND (reference sequence). The CDR3 region is CASSSQGQGYDNEQFF. Here the CDR3 DNA reads TGTGCCAGTAGCAGTCAGGGACAGGGGTATGACAATGAGCAGTTCTTC.

The chain uses TRBV2 and TRBJ1-6, with D perhaps matching TRBD1 (6 bases). From germline, CDR1 is SNHLY and CDR2 FYNNEI. Trimming removed 6 bases at V and 0 bases at J, with 12 bases between. This CDR3 comprises 16 residues. This CDR3 is CASRLDSRSYNSPLHF. The CDR3, as DNA: TGTGCCAGCAGACTGGACAGTCGCTCCTATAATTCACCCCTCCACTTT. Filled out from reference TRBV2 and TRBJ1-6, the complete variable domain reads EPEVTQTPSHQVTQMGQEVILRCVPISNHLYFYWYRQILGQKVEFLVSFYNNEISEKSEIFDDQFSVERPDGSNFTLKIRSTKLEDSAMYFCASRLDSRSYNSPLHFGNGTRLTVT.

The chain recombines TRBV10-3 with TRBJ2-7; D is possibly TRBD2 (6 bases). V lost 7 bases, J lost 2 bases, and 12 bases lay in between. In germline, CDR1 is ENHRY, CDR2 SYGVKD. This CDR3 has 13 residues. The CDR3 coding sequence is TGTGCCATCACCCAGGGAGGCCCCTACGAGCAGTACTTC. Translating it yields CAITQGGPYEQYF.

This chain uses TRBV5-6 with TRBJ1-1; TRBD1 might be the D (6 bases). The CDR3 totals 14 residues. Germline lookup yields CDR1 SGHDT and CDR2 YYEEEE. Trimming took 4 bases from V and 0 from J, leaving 10 bases between them. The CDR3 nucleotides are TGTGCCAGCAGCCCGGACAGCTTGAACACTGAAGCTTTCTTT. Translation: CASSPDSLNTEAFF. Using reference TRBV5-6 and TRBJ1-1 for the parts outside the CDR3, the full variable domain is DAGVTQSPTHLIKTRGQQVTLRCSPKSGHDTVSWYQQALGQGPQFIFQYYEEEERQRGNFPDRFSGHQFPNYSSELNVNALLLGDSALYLCASSPDSLNTEAFFGQGTRLTVV.

The rearrangement uses TRBV6-5 and TRBJ2-3; TRBD2 aligns across 7 bases. Trimming at V came to 7 bases and at J to 0 bases, leaving 7 bases not matched to a gene. This CDR3 is built from 15 residues. Germline V gene data show CDR1 as MNHEY and CDR2 as SVGAGI. The CDR3: CASTTGGRSTDTQYF. CDR3 coding DNA: TGTGCCAGCACCACGGGGGGACGTAGCACAGATACGCAGTATTTT.

CDR3 residues: CASSRAPLTSSGELFF. For the CDR3, the DNA is TGTGCCAGCAGTAGGGCGCCCCTGACTAGTTCCGGGGAGCTGTTTTTT. The chain has TRBV7-8 and TRBJ2-2, with a possible D match to TRBD2 (6 bases). V dropped 6 bases and J dropped 6 bases, with 20 bases sitting between them. The germline CDR1 and CDR2 sequences are SGHVS and FQNEAQ. The CDR3 has 16 residues.